This entry lists 18 T cell receptor beta chains sequenced from one sample in a study of OX40 agonist ivuxolimab in advanced cancers. The method was immunoSEQ multiplex PCR; TCRdb's version includes in-frame clones alone and lacks a portion of them. The sample has approximately 14,000 clones; 76% are singletons. The material sequenced was CD4+ or CD8+ T cells sorted from blood, taken in a trial of the OX40 agonist ivuxolimab. The receptors derive from an adult with an advanced solid tumor such as melanoma, head and neck, liver or kidney cancer.

This chain connects TRBV28 to TRBJ2-1; 10 nucleotides align to TRBD1. Germline V gene sequence: CDR1 MDHEN, CDR2 SYDVKM. The CDR3 totals 16 residues. With V trimmed by 6 bases and J by 6 bases, 11 bases remained unmatched. The CDR3 protein is CASRTSGTGAPNEQFF. The DNA for the CDR3 is TGTGCCAGCAGGACGTCCGGGACAGGGGCCCCCAATGAGCAGTTCTTC.

This sequence joins TRBV6-5 and TRBJ1-2; TRBD1 is a possible D gene (5 bases). Trimming shortened V by 0 bases and J by 8 bases, and 7 bases separated the two germline ends. This CDR3 is built from 12 residues. Germline values: CDR1 MNHEY, CDR2 SVGAGI. CDR3 DNA: TGTGCCAGCAGTTACTCGAGGGGAGGCTACACCTTC. This gives the protein CASSYSRGGYTF.

This clone has only a few counts. The chain combines TRBV4-3 with TRBJ1-1; no definite D call. Looked up from germline, CDR1 is LGHNA and CDR2 is YSLEER. Trimming left V 4 bases short and J 2 bases short, with 17 bases between. The length of the CDR3 is 16 residues. CDR3 DNA: TGCGCCAGCAGCCCCGCCGCGGGGAATTTTAACACTGAAGCTTTCTTT. Amino acids: CASSPAAGNFNTEAFF.

This chain joins TRBV30 and TRBJ1-2; D gene uncertain. Trimming removed 0 bases from V and 7 bases from J, with 12 bases in between. This CDR3 has 13 residues. Looked up from germline, CDR1 is GTSNPN and CDR2 is SVGIG (reference sequence). CDR3 sequence (DNA): TGTGCCTGGAGTGTAGCGGCAGAGAGTGGCTACACCTTC. The encoded protein is CAWSVAAESGYTF.

V and J are TRBV11-2 and TRBJ2-3, with a weak D call TRBD2 (6 bases). Per germline, CDR1 SGHAT and CDR2 FQNNGV. CDR3 length: 16 amino acids. V lost 4 bases and J 5 bases, leaving 19 bases between the germline ends. The CDR3 DNA is TGTGCCAGCAGCTCGACCCCCGGAGGGGACTTAGATACGCAGTATTTT. Protein: CASSSTPGGDLDTQYF.

This clone was detected only a few times. The chain uses TRBV29-1 and TRBJ1-2; 9 nucleotides align to TRBD1. V lost 3 bases, J lost 3 bases, and 2 bases stayed unmatched. The germline CDR1 and CDR2 sequences are SQVTM and ANQGSEA. This CDR3 comprises 13 residues. The CDR3 is CSVDRTGDYGYTF. As DNA, the CDR3 is TGCAGCGTTGACCGGACAGGGGACTATGGCTACACCTTC.

The V call is TRBV5-4, the J call TRBJ2-7; TRBD1 might be the D (6 bases). The CDR3 is 13 residues long. V was cut by 3 bases and J by 1 base, with 8 bases left in between. Germline lookup yields CDR1 SGHNT and CDR2 YYREEE (reference sequence). The DNA for the CDR3 is TGTGCCAGCAGCTGGGGGCGGTCCTACGAGCAGTACTTC. This translates into CASSWGRSYEQYF.

By share of the sample, this clone is medium-sized. The rearrangement links TRBV6-6 to TRBJ2-2, with TRBD1 identical over 8 bases. Germline V gene lookup returns CDR1 MNHNY and CDR2 SVGAGI (reference sequence). V lost 5 bases, J lost 7 bases, and 6 bases stayed unmatched. CDR3 length equals 14 residues. In DNA, the CDR3 is TGTGCCAGCAGTCAGACAGGGGTCGGCGGGGAGCTGTTTTTT. As protein: CASSQTGVGGELFF.

The V gene is TRBV6-6, the J gene TRBJ1-5, with unresolved D. Trimming cost V 6 bases and J 4 bases, with 4 bases left between them. Per the germline V gene, CDR1 is MNHNY and CDR2 is SVGAGI (reference sequence). This CDR3 has 11 amino acids. The CDR3 loop is CASSSNQPQHF. CDR3 bases: TGTGCCAGCAGCTCAAATCAGCCCCAGCATTTT.

The V gene is TRBV7-9, the J gene TRBJ2-1, with 9 bases that match TRBD1. Germline CDR1 SEHNR, CDR2 FQNEAQ (reference sequence). CDR3 size: 13 residues. Trimming took 11 bases from V and 6 from J; bases not matched to a gene: 8. The CDR3: CAAEDRGGNEQFF. CDR3 nucleotide sequence: TGTGCCGCCGAAGACAGGGGGGGCAATGAGCAGTTCTTC.

In its sample, this clone was seen a few times. The J gene is TRBJ2-7, the V gene TRBV2; D call uncertain. Trimming took 7 bases from V and 5 from J, leaving 12 bases between them. This CDR3 is built from 12 residues. Germline V gene data show CDR1 as SNHLY and CDR2 as FYNNEI. The CDR3 region has the DNA TGTGCCAGCATCATGGGGAAAGACGAGCAGTACTTC. Translation gives CASIMGKDEQYF.

The rearrangement joins TRBV6-6 to TRBJ2-7, with 8 bases lining up with TRBD1. The germline gives CDR1 MNHNY, CDR2 SVGAGI (reference sequence). The CDR3 totals 14 residues. V gave up 2 bases and J gave up 7 bases; unmatched junction bases: 7. The CDR3 loop reads CASSYQGAKGEQYF. The CDR3 coding sequence is TGTGCCAGCAGTTACCAGGGGGCCAAGGGAGAGCAGTACTTC.

This clone is a singleton in its sample. The rearrangement uses TRBV25-1 and TRBJ1-3, with no clear D. V was pared by 5 bases and J by 1 base, with 12 bases between. Germline CDR1 and CDR2: MGHDK and SYGVNS. The CDR3 covers 15 residues. The CDR3 sequence: CASSLPRPSGNTIYF. The CDR3 DNA follows: TGTGCCAGCAGTCTGCCCAGGCCTTCTGGAAACACCATATATTTT.

This rearrangement joins TRBV9 to TRBJ2-1; no clear D gene. The length of the CDR3 is 12 residues. V was pared by 3 bases and J by 4 bases, with 5 bases between. Germline CDR1 SGDLS, CDR2 YYNGEE. CDR3 sequence reads: CASSETYNEQFF. CDR3 nucleotides: TGTGCCAGCAGCGAGACTTACAATGAGCAGTTCTTC. The full variable domain, with the rest looked up from reference TRBV9 and TRBJ2-1, is DSGVTQTPKHLITATGQRVTLRCSPRSGDLSVYWYQQSLDQGLQFLIQYYNGEERAKGNILERFSAQQFPDLHSELNLSSLELGDSALYFCASSETYNEQFFGPGTRLTVL.

V is TRBV10-3 and J is TRBJ1-5; D is uncertain. There are 9 residues in the CDR3. Per the germline V gene, CDR1 is ENHRY and CDR2 is SYGVKD. V shed 8 bases and J shed 7 bases, with 3 bases lying between them. In DNA, the CDR3 is TGTGCCATCGGGCAGCCCCAGCATTTT. Its translation: CAIGQPQHF.

In this sample, this clone turned up once. The chain combines TRBV10-3 with TRBJ2-2; the D call may be TRBD1 or TRBD2 (5 bases each). CDR3 length: 14 amino acids. Trimming left V 10 bases short and J 3 bases short, with 15 bases between. Germline V gene sequence: CDR1 ENHRY, CDR2 SYGVKD. For the CDR3, the DNA is TGTGCCACATGGGGGAGTCGGGACACCGGGGAGCTGTTTTTT. It yields the protein CATWGSRDTGELFF.

The J gene is TRBJ1-1, the V gene TRBV9; unclear D gene. V was clipped by 0 bases and J by 4 bases, with 7 bases between them. Germline V lookup: CDR1 SGDLS, CDR2 YYNGEE. The CDR3 is made up of 13 amino acids. The CDR3 is CASSVGGATEAFF. The DNA for the CDR3 is TGTGCCAGCAGCGTAGGAGGCGCCACTGAAGCTTTCTTT. The full variable domain, in which reference TRBV9 and TRBJ1-1 provide the parts outside the CDR3, is DSGVTQTPKHLITATGQRVTLRCSPRSGDLSVYWYQQSLDQGLQFLIQYYNGEERAKGNILERFSAQQFPDLHSELNLSSLELGDSALYFCASSVGGATEAFFGQGTRLTVV.

The chain has TRBV5-1 and TRBJ2-5; TRBD1 matches 9 bases. The V gene end was trimmed by 5 bases and the J gene end by 9 bases; junction bases not matched to a gene: 5. Germline V gene data show CDR1 as SGHRS and CDR2 as YFSETQ. The CDR3 sequence is 12 residues long. CDR3 sequence: CASSGQGKAQYF. CDR3 in DNA: TGCGCCAGCAGTGGACAGGGGAAGGCCCAGTACTTC.